The sequence of this T cell receptor (beta chain) was determined in a study of immune heterogeneity within non-small cell lung tumors. This clonotype was counted many times. Genomic DNA extracted from bulk tumor tissue served as template. A total of around 590 ng was used per sample. Surgery yielded several widely spaced biopsies per primary tumor. Curative surgery was undertaken by patients, who had untreated, newly diagnosed non-small cell lung cancer. TCR beta CDR3 was amplified by multiplex PCR using 32 V and 13 J primers. TCRdb analysed the multiplex PCR reads with MiXCR anew, one entry per CDR3 protein. The sample has tens of thousands of distinct CDR3 sequences; 28% are singletons. This CDR3 contains 15 residues. J gave up 6 bases and V 2 bases, and 10 bases lay outside the gene matches.

This receptor was taken from a man aged 35 to 55 with non-small cell lung cancer. This chain joins TRBV12-3 or TRBV12-4 and TRBJ2-7; 7 bases are shared with TRBD1. Input material: lung tumor tissue. CDR3 DNA: TGTGCCAGCAGTTTAATTGCTGGGACAGCGATCGAGCAGTACTTC. Residues: CASSLIAGTAIEQYF.